This TCR beta chain was sequenced during a study of T-cell reconstitution after alpha-beta-depleted transplantation in children. As regards this clonotype: The antigen is unknown.

General study findings and limits: Surviving recipient cells, namely T cells and thymic progenitors, were the source of high day-60 TCRbeta diversity in some patients. About two months after transplant, alpha-beta T cells reportedly came from several hundred expanded graft clones. At the one-year point after transplant, T-cell counts and TCRbeta diversity were found to come mostly from T cells that had been newly produced.

Unique molecular identifiers featured in how the TCRbeta library was prepared. TCRdb itself ran the PCR reads through MiXCR, one entry per CDR3 protein. Here the sample spans just under 350,000 distinct CDR3 sequences, around 15% being singletons. The sample here was PBMCs, mostly from graft donor cells, taken 360 days after TCRalphabeta/CD19-depleted stem cell transplant. This TCR came from a male patient between 2 and 15 years old who had a stem cell transplant for acute lymphoblastic leukemia, so the T cells may come from the graft donor.

In DNA, the CDR3 is TGCGCCAGCAGCCAGGGGGTCACTAATGAAAAACTGTTTTTT. It specifies CASSQGVTNEKLFF. V and J are TRBV4-3 and TRBJ1-4, with a weak D call TRBD1 (5 bases). Germline CDR1 is LGHNA and CDR2 is YSLEER. V was trimmed by 3 bases and J by 2 bases, leaving 7 bases between them. This CDR3 is 14 amino acids long.